The subject of this entry is one T cell receptor beta chain. This record comes from a study of blood T cell repertoires in COVID-19. Adults between roughly 18 and 90 years of age took part from 20 to 25 US areas. Participants were placed into cohorts based on the clinical history they reported. Participants in the exposed group had met a COVID-19 case in the 2 weeks before joining the study. Profiled with immunoSEQ multiplex PCR; TCRdb holds only in-frame clones, not every one. Among roughly 220,000 clones listed, roughly 90% were seen once. With 4 bases clipped from V and 8 bases from J, the junction kept 7 bases outside the gene matches. This CDR3 is 13 amino acids long. Germline lookup yields CDR1 SGDLS and CDR2 YYNGEE.

The source material was PBMCs or T cells enriched from blood (not recorded which). The source is a young man who had been exposed to COVID-19. The chain recombines TRBV9 with TRBJ2-3; 7 bases agree with TRBD1. In DNA form, the CDR3 reads TGTGCCAGCAGCAAAGAACAGGGGCTTACGCAGTATTTT. This sequence encodes CASSKEQGLTQYF.